The 11 T cell receptor beta chains below all came from one sample that was sequenced in a study of blood T cell repertoires in COVID-19. Repertoires were generated with immunoSEQ multiplex PCR, while TCRdb's copy carries only in-frame clones and drops some. The sample shows around 140,000 clones, around 88% of them seen only once. The sample consisted of peripheral blood. The receptor source for this set is a man in his sixties with active or convalescent COVID-19.

This clone was counted once. The gene calls are TRBV6-5 and TRBJ1-2; D remains ambiguous. The V gene's germline CDR1 is MNHEY and CDR2 SVGAGI. This CDR3 spans 14 amino acids. The V and J ends lost 6 bases and 6 bases respectively, with 17 bases between them. Here the CDR3 DNA reads TGTGCCAGCAGCAAAGTCACCCGGGTCGATGGCTACACCTTC. Translated: CASSKVTRVDGYTF.

The J gene is TRBJ1-1, the V gene TRBV5-4; 7 positions match TRBD1. CDR1 is SGHNT, CDR2 YYREEE, per germline (reference sequence). CDR3 size: 14 residues. Trimming removed 4 bases from V and 0 bases from J; junction bases left unmatched: 3. This chain's CDR3 is CASSRGGMNTEAFF. DNA for the CDR3: TGTGCCAGCAGCCGAGGGGGCATGAACACTGAAGCTTTCTTT.

This clone was observed a handful of times. The CDR3 bases are TGTGCCAGCAGTTTAATACAGGGGTATGGCTACACCTTC. Protein sequence: CASSLIQGYGYTF. This chain uses TRBV28 with TRBJ1-2, with 7 nucleotides matching TRBD1. There are 13 residues in the CDR3. With V trimmed by 2 bases and J by 5 bases, 2 bases remained unmatched. Germline lookup yields CDR1 MDHEN and CDR2 SYDVKM.

This chain uses TRBV7-2 with TRBJ2-7; 7 bases line up with TRBD2. There are 14 residues in the CDR3. The V and J ends lost 1 base and 6 bases, in that order; junction bases with no gene match: 6. The V gene's germline CDR1 is SGHTA and CDR2 FQGNSA. The CDR3 protein is CASSLGGSVIEQYF. The CDR3 region has the DNA TGTGCCAGCAGCTTAGGCGGGAGTGTAATCGAGCAGTACTTC.

CDR3 in amino acids: CASSSTGTGNGSPLHF. In DNA form, the CDR3 reads TGTGCCAGCTCATCCACCGGGACAGGGAACGGTTCACCCCTCCACTTT. V gene TRBV18 combines with J gene TRBJ1-6; the match to TRBD1 covers 9 bases. The CDR3 is 16 residues long. Germline CDR1 is KGHSH and CDR2 is LQKENI. V trimming: 5 bases; J trimming: 9 bases; junction bases outside the gene matches: 11.

This chain links TRBV4-3 with TRBJ2-3, with 12 bases identical to TRBD2. The CDR3 sequence is 17 residues long. J lost 4 bases, V lost 4 bases, and 9 bases had no gene match. Per germline, CDR1 LGHNA and CDR2 YSLEER. The chain's CDR3 is CASSRLASGGAPDTQYF. The DNA of the CDR3 is TGCGCCAGCAGCCGATTGGCTAGCGGGGGGGCGCCAGATACGCAGTATTTT.

The chain combines TRBV4-2 with TRBJ2-2; 9 bases are shared with TRBD1. V was pared by 0 bases and J by 6 bases, with 8 bases of the junction left unmatched. CDR1 and CDR2 (germline): LGHNA, YNFKEQ. The CDR3 totals 17 residues. CDR3 nucleotides: TGTGCCAGCAGCCAAGATCCGGGACAGGGTGGGGCCGGGGAGCTGTTTTTT. Its translation is CASSQDPGQGGAGELFF.

The rearrangement joins TRBV7-8 to TRBJ2-1; 10 bases match TRBD2. The V gene's germline CDR1 is SGHVS and CDR2 FQNEAQ. CDR3 length: 18 residues. V was clipped by 5 bases and J by 7 bases; unmatched bases: 17. CDR3 protein: CASSIKMRVAGGGNEQFF. CDR3 in DNA: TGTGCCAGCAGCATTAAGATGAGGGTAGCGGGAGGAGGGAATGAGCAGTTCTTC.

This chain links TRBV7-2 with TRBJ1-3; D gene ambiguous. Germline loops: CDR1 SGHTA, CDR2 FQGNSA. CDR3 size: 17 residues. Between the trimmed V and J ends, which lost 2 bases and 0 bases, there was a span of 14 bases. The CDR3 loop reads CASSLFRRAVSGNTIYF. Written as DNA, the CDR3 is TGTGCCAGCAGCTTATTTAGGCGAGCGGTCTCTGGAAACACCATATATTTT. Full variable domain (missing parts from reference TRBV7-2 and TRBJ1-3): GAGVSQSPSNKVTEKGKDVELRCDPISGHTALYWYRQSLGQGLEFLIYFQGNSAPDKSGLPSDRFSAERTGGSVSTLTIQRTQQEDSAVYLCASSLFRRAVSGNTIYFGEGSWLTVV.

The gene calls are TRBV5-4 and TRBJ2-1, with a weak D call TRBD1 (5 bases). The germline V gene has CDR1 SGHNT and CDR2 YYREEE (reference sequence). V was trimmed by 0 bases and J by 5 bases, leaving 9 bases between them. This CDR3 is 14 amino acids long. The chain's CDR3 is CASSLEGHHNEQFF. CDR3 coding DNA: TGTGCCAGCAGCTTGGAGGGGCACCACAATGAGCAGTTCTTC.

This clone was seen once. The V gene is TRBV7-6, the J gene TRBJ1-1, with 8 bases fitting TRBD1. This CDR3 region has 15 residues. Germline loops: CDR1 SGHVS, CDR2 FNYEAQ. The trim removed 5 bases at V and 3 bases at J, leaving 8 bases unmatched. In nucleotides, the CDR3 is TGTGCCAGCAGCCCTCAGGGGGCGCGGGACACTGAAGCTTTCTTT. Translating it yields CASSPQGARDTEAFF.